This T cell receptor beta chain derives from a study of blood T cell repertoires in COVID-19. How the authors handled the data: From reference gene primer amplification, estimates of nucleated cell counts were derived. Some clones are missing from TCRdb's copy, which holds only in-frame ones; the method was immunoSEQ multiplex PCR. V and J calls and clone size follow that table, whereas D and trimming were derived from the DNA. The sample yields a few hundred thousand clones, about 88% seen once. The origin of this receptor is a woman aged 25 to 45 who had recovered from COVID-19. Sequencing used PBMCs or T cells enriched from blood (not recorded which).

In DNA, the CDR3 is TGTGCCAGCAGTGAGGGCATGAACACTGAAGCTTTCTTT. This gives the protein CASSEGMNTEAFF. The rearrangement uses TRBV2 and TRBJ1-1; D not certain. The CDR3 length is 13 residues. CDR1 SNHLY and CDR2 FYNNEI come from the germline V gene. Trimming removed 3 bases at V and 0 bases at J, with 5 bases between.